These 10 T cell receptor beta chains were all obtained from the same sample, sequenced in a study of blood T cell repertoires in COVID-19. Profiling relied on immunoSEQ multiplex PCR, and the TCRdb table lists in-frame clones only, not all of them. The sample lists roughly 230,000 clones; 83% were seen once. Sequenced: peripheral blood. Receptor source: a woman aged 45-59 years with acute or convalescent COVID-19.

The rearrangement uses TRBV3-1 (or the pseudogene TRBV3-2) and TRBJ1-1; D might be TRBD1 (6 bases). The germline V gene encodes CDR1 LGHDT and CDR2 YNNKEL (reference sequence). With 3 bases removed from V and 3 bases from J, the gap between germline ends came to 8 bases. This CDR3 is 13 amino acids long. As DNA, the CDR3 is TGTGCCAGCAGCCATGACAGGCACACTGAAGCTTTCTTT. Residues: CASSHDRHTEAFF.

The chain combines TRBV12-2 with TRBJ1-1. TRBV12-2 is a pseudogene segment. This CDR3 region has 13 residues. CDR3 sequence reads: CASRPPPGGPAFF. The CDR3 DNA reads TGTGCAAGTCGCCCACCACCGGGGGGGCCCGCTTTCTTT.

The chain couples TRBV4-1 to TRBJ2-2; 14 bases line up with TRBD2. The CDR3 is 17 amino acids. With 1 base clipped from V and 6 bases from J, the junction kept 4 bases outside the gene matches. Germline V gene lookup returns CDR1 MGHRA and CDR2 YSYEKL. The chain's CDR3 is CASSQGLAGGSAGELFF. For the CDR3, the DNA is TGCGCCAGCAGCCAAGGACTAGCGGGAGGGAGCGCCGGGGAGCTGTTTTTT.

CDR3 residues: CASSGYGTVDNEQFF. The CDR3 DNA sequence: TGTGCCAGCAGCGGATACGGGACAGTAGACAATGAGCAGTTCTTC. The chain carries TRBV7-9 and TRBJ2-1, with TRBD1 matching 7 bases. V was clipped by 5 bases and J by 5 bases; unmatched bases: 9. There are 15 residues in the CDR3. From germline, CDR1 is SEHNR and CDR2 FQNEAQ (reference sequence).

This clone was detected only once. This sequence joins TRBV10-3 and TRBJ1-2, with 7 bases matching TRBD1. Germline V gene sequence: CDR1 ENHRY, CDR2 SYGVKD. The CDR3 spans 13 residues. Trimming removed 3 bases from V and 8 bases from J; junction bases left unmatched: 6. CDR3: CAISDDRDEGYTF. In nucleotides, the CDR3 is TGTGCCATCAGTGACGACAGGGACGAAGGCTACACCTTC.

The rearrangement joins TRBV19 to TRBJ1-2, with D perhaps matching TRBD1 (6 bases). The CDR3 consists of 13 residues. Per the germline V gene, CDR1 is LNHDA and CDR2 is SQIVND (reference sequence). The ends were cut back, 2 bases at V and 7 bases at J, with 11 bases in the middle. The CDR3 sequence is CASSIQGPSGYTF. In DNA, the CDR3 is TGTGCCAGTAGTATACAGGGGCCCAGTGGCTACACCTTC.

The chain employs TRBV15 and TRBJ2-3, with D perhaps TRBD1 (6 bases). This CDR3 is 17 amino acids long. Germline V gene lookup returns CDR1 LNHNV and CDR2 YYDKDF (reference sequence). V was trimmed by 1 base and J by 0 bases, leaving 14 bases between them. The CDR3, as DNA: TGTGCCACCAGCAGAGGTACAGGGAGTCCTAGCACAGATACGCAGTATTTT. This gives the protein CATSRGTGSPSTDTQYF.

The V gene is TRBV19, the J gene TRBJ2-5, with a possible D match to TRBD1 (6 bases). Trimming took 3 bases from V and 3 from J, leaving 8 bases between them. This CDR3 spans 13 amino acids. Germline CDR1 LNHDA, CDR2 SQIVND (reference sequence). In nucleotides, the CDR3 is TGTGCCAGTAGTATCAGGGGTGAAGAGACCCAGTACTTC. Amino acid sequence: CASSIRGEETQYF.

CDR3: CASRTGGNSPLHF. The CDR3 DNA reads TGTGCCAGCAGAACAGGGGGTAATTCACCCCTCCACTTT. The V gene is TRBV2, the J gene TRBJ1-6; TRBD1 aligns across 8 bases. The CDR3 runs to 13 residues. Germline trimming cut 6 bases from V and 6 bases from J; bases unmatched to any gene: 1. Germline CDR1 reads SNHLY; CDR2 reads FYNNEI.

J is TRBJ2-3 and V is TRBV2; maybe TRBD1 (6 bases). This CDR3 region has 13 residues. V lost 5 bases and J lost 3, with 9 bases in between. Germline lookup yields CDR1 SNHLY and CDR2 FYNNEI. The CDR3, as DNA: TGTGCCAGCAGTTCACAGGGAACAGATACGCAGTATTTT. This sequence encodes CASSSQGTDTQYF.